The rows below give T cell receptor beta chains drawn from one sample of a study of shared clonotypes between healthy human individuals. TCRdb keeps only in-frame clones here, not all; method: immunoSEQ multiplex PCR. The profile covers approximately 340,000 clones, with around two thirds appearing a single time and 9% to 12% taken by the ten largest. The sequenced sample was memory CD4+ T cells sorted from blood. The receptor set was obtained from a young man in good health. Both conserved end residues are part of each CDR3. The D gene is left open where the match is weak. Not every row has a clone size; where given, it reads once, few, many or a size class.

many	TRBJ2-3	TRBV7-9	TRBD2	TGTGCCAGCAGCCAGGGGTCTAGCGGGGCCACAGATACGCAGTATTTT	CASSQGSSGATDTQYF
-	TRBJ2-1	TRBV5-1	-	TGCGCCAGCAGCGAGTCGGGTGGGAAGGGAAATGAGCAGTTCTTC	CASSESGGKGNEQFF
-	TRBJ2-7	TRBV6-1	-	TGTGCCAGCAGATCTACCGCTCTGGGCGAGCAGTACTTC	CASRSTALGEQYF
few	TRBJ2-7	TRBV11-1	-	TGTGCCAGCAGCTTAGCGAGCGGAAACTACGAGCAGTACTTC	CASSLASGNYEQYF
few	TRBJ1-5	TRBV5-6	-	TGTGCCAGCAGCTTGGCCGGGACCGAATATTATAGCAATCAGCCCCAGCATTTT	CASSLAGTEYYSNQPQHF
-	TRBJ2-1	TRBV5-4	TRBD2	TGTGCCAGCAGCTTTGTGGGAAGGACTAGCGGGAGAGGGGCCCAATATGAGCAGTTCTTC	CASSFVGRTSGRGAQYEQFF
-	TRBJ2-3	TRBV29-1	-	TGCAGCGTTGGAATGACAGCACCTACAGATACGCAGTATTTT	CSVGMTAPTDTQYF
-	TRBJ1-1	TRBV5-1	-	TGCGCCAGCAGCTTGGCCGGGACGCTTGATGAAGCTTTCTTT	CASSLAGTLDEAFF
-	TRBJ2-5	TRBV5-1	TRBD2	TGCGCCAGCAGCGCTAGCGGGACCCAGGGAGAGACCCAGTACTTC	CASSASGTQGETQYF
-	TRBJ2-7	TRBV6-5	-	TGTGCCAGCAATGATAGACGAGGTAGTAACAACGAGCAGTACTTC	CASNDRRGSNNEQYF
once	TRBJ2-3	TRBV2	-	TGTGCCAGCAGCCTGATATGGGGAGATACGCAGTATTTT	CASSLIWGDTQYF
-	TRBJ2-7	TRBV5-1	-	TGCGCCAGCAGCTTGGAGGGCTACGAGCAGTACTTC	CASSLEGYEQYF
few	TRBJ1-4	TRBV6-1	TRBD1	TGTGCCAGTGGACAGGGGTATCCGGGGGAAAAACTGTTTTTT	CASGQGYPGEKLFF
many	TRBJ2-5	TRBV6-6	-	TGTGCCAGCAGTAGATCAGGGGTTGGCGAGACCCAGTACTTC	CASSRSGVGETQYF
once	TRBJ2-2	TRBV6-6	-	TGTGCCAGCAGCTGGGTCACCGGGGAGCTGTTTTTT	CASSWVTGELFF
-	TRBJ1-2	TRBV5-4	-	TGTGCCAGCAGCTCCGGGGCAGGGCAAAGCTACACCTTC	CASSSGAGQSYTF
-	TRBJ2-7	TRBV6-5	-	TGTGCCAGCAGCCTCGTCCGCTCCTACGAGCAGTACTTC	CASSLVRSYEQYF
-	TRBJ2-1	TRBV5-5	-	TGTGCCAGCAGCCTCGCCGGCGGGAATGAGCAGTTCTTC	CASSLAGGNEQFF
-	TRBJ2-5	TRBV30	TRBD1	TGTGCCTTGGTCCCTTCCGGGACAGGATTTTACCAAGAGACCCAGTACTTC	CALVPSGTGFYQETQYF
-	TRBJ2-7	TRBV27	-	TGTGCCAGCAGTCGTTGGGGGAGTTCCAGCTACGAGCAGTACTTC	CASSRWGSSSYEQYF
few	TRBJ1-1	TRBV5-6	-	TGTGCCAGCAGCCTATCCCGAGGTGGGGGCCAGAACACTGAAGCTTTCTTT	CASSLSRGGGQNTEAFF
-	TRBJ1-2	TRBV2	-	TGTGCCAGCGGGACGCCGAACGAGGGGGGCTACACCTTC	CASGTPNEGGYTF
-	TRBJ1-2	TRBV25-1	-	TGTGCCAGCAGTAGGACGGACCATGGCTACACCTTC	CASSRTDHGYTF
-	TRBJ2-3	TRBV15	TRBD2	TGTGCCACCTCTAAACGGCGGGAGGGCCTGATTAAACCAGATACGCAGTATTTT	CATSKRREGLIKPDTQYF
-	TRBJ2-3	TRBV29-1	TRBD2	TGCAGCGTTGTGGGGACTAGCGGGGCCCACGATACGCAGTATTTT	CSVVGTSGAHDTQYF
few	TRBJ1-2	TRBV28	-	TGTGCCAGCAGTTTATGGGTGCCACCGGGCGGGAACTATGGCTACACCTTC	CASSLWVPPGGNYGYTF
-	TRBJ2-2	TRBV18	TRBD2	TGTGCCAGCTCACCACTGAATGCGGGAGGGAGCACCGGGGAGCTGTTTTTT	CASSPLNAGGSTGELFF
-	TRBJ2-7	TRBV6-1	-	TGTGCCAGCAGCCCCCCAGCGGTCGAGCAGTACTTC	CASSPPAVEQYF
few	TRBJ2-1	TRBV6-1	TRBD2	TGTGCCACCTGGAGTGTCGCGGGAGGTCTAAATGAGCAGTTCTTC	CATWSVAGGLNEQFF
few	TRBJ2-7	TRBV27	-	TGTGCCAGCGGGTCTCCGGGAGTAAGCTACGAGCAGTACTTC	CASGSPGVSYEQYF
few	TRBJ1-1	TRBV7-2	-	TGTGCCAGCAGCTTAGGGGGGTCGTCGACATTGGCTTTCTTT	CASSLGGSSTLAFF
-	TRBJ2-7	TRBV11-2	TRBD2	TGTGCCAGCAGGTTTAGCGGGACCTCCTACGAGCAGTACTTC	CASRFSGTSYEQYF
-	TRBJ2-2	TRBV5-1	-	TGCGCCAGCAGCTTGGACGGTGCCGGGGAGCTGTTTTTT	CASSLDGAGELFF
-	TRBJ1-5	TRBV10-1	-	TGCGCCAGCAGTAAGGGGTTAAATCAGCCCCAGCATTTT	CASSKGLNQPQHF
-	TRBJ2-7	TRBV28	-	TGTGCCACCCAGTTGGGACAGCAGTACTTC	CATQLGQQYF
once	TRBJ2-7	TRBV5-5	TRBD2	TGTGCCAGCAGTGAACTAGCGGGAGATTTCTCCGAGCAGTACTTC	CASSELAGDFSEQYF
many	TRBJ2-2	TRBV18	-	TGTGCCAGCTCATCGCAAGGGAACACCGGGGAGCTGTTTTTT	CASSSQGNTGELFF
-	TRBJ2-5	TRBV27	-	TGTGCCAGCAGTCAACAAAGCGGGTCCCAAGAGACCCAGTACTTC	CASSQQSGSQETQYF
-	TRBJ1-2	TRBV29-1	-	TGCAGCGTTGACGTAGGTAATGGCTACACCTTC	CSVDVGNGYTF
-	TRBJ2-7	TRBV27	TRBD1	TGTGCCAGCAGTTTGGGACAGGGGAGGGTCTACGAGCAGTACTTC	CASSLGQGRVYEQYF
-	TRBJ1-3	TRBV5-6	TRBD1	TGTGCCAGCAGCTTCCTCAGGACAGGAGGAAACACCATATATTTT	CASSFLRTGGNTIYF
-	TRBJ2-3	TRBV19	TRBD2	TGTGCCAGTAGTATGGGAGGGCTCGGCCAAATCGGGGGAGATACGCAGTATTTT	CASSMGGLGQIGGDTQYF
-	TRBJ2-7	TRBV5-6	-	TGTGCCAGCAGCTTGGGCCCCGGGACCATATACGAGCAGTACTTC	CASSLGPGTIYEQYF